This paragraph covers one T cell receptor (beta chain) sequence. Its antigen is not known. The data derive from a study of blood T cells in healthy people across ages. Study-wide results and caveats: Per-million-T-cell TCR beta diversity fell roughly linearly with age. Both higher diversity and more naive CD4+ cells marked long-lived donors when set against aged donors.

A sample-barcoded 5' primer and a J-beta primer mix were used in a second PCR of roughly 7 to 12 cycles. Every cDNA molecule carried a tag from a template-switch adaptor bearing 12 random nucleotides. TCRdb re-called the 5' RACE reads with MiXCR, one entry per CDR3 protein. The sample has 910,000 or so distinct CDR3 sequences, just over 50% seen once. Germline CDR1 is DFQATT and CDR2 is SNEGSKA (reference sequence). The CDR3 has 14 amino acids. V shed 2 bases and J 10 bases; nucleotides not matched to a gene: 8. The receptor's source is a woman aged 60 to 75 in good health. Sequenced sample: blood. The rearrangement links TRBV20-1 to TRBJ1-6; 7 bases match TRBD1. The CDR3 DNA sequence: TGCAGTGCTAGAAAAGAAACAGGGGCGTCACCCCTCCACTTT. Translating gives CSARKETGASPLHF.